Shown below are 8 T cell receptor beta chains from a single sample sequenced in a study of control samples from healthy donors and cancer patients. Only in-frame clones appear in the TCRdb table, and some are missing; sequencing was by immunoSEQ multiplex PCR. There are 140,000 or so clones in the sample; about nine tenths occur only once, and over 4% lies in the top ten. Sequencing was carried out using blood. Receptor source: a man aged 30 to 39 in good health.

CDR3 sequence: CASSPLGPRLAGGTFAEQFF. The CDR3 DNA reads TGTGCCAGTAGCCCCTTGGGCCCCCGACTAGCGGGAGGAACTTTTGCTGAGCAGTTCTTC. This rearrangement joins TRBV19 to TRBJ2-1; 13 positions match TRBD2. The length of the CDR3 is 20 residues. Looked up from germline, CDR1 is LNHDA and CDR2 is SQIVND (reference sequence). V was pared by 6 bases and J by 9 bases, with 23 bases of the junction left unmatched.

The J gene is TRBJ2-1, the V gene TRBV6-1; 7 bases align to TRBD2. With 3 bases clipped from V and 3 bases from J, the junction kept 2 bases outside the gene matches. Germline lookup yields CDR1 MNHNS and CDR2 SASEGT. The CDR3 loop spans 14 amino acids. The CDR3 protein is CASSDGTIYNEQFF. CDR3 nucleotides: TGTGCCAGCAGTGATGGGACTATCTACAATGAGCAGTTCTTC.

The chain uses TRBV5-5 and TRBJ1-6; D unresolved. Looked up from germline, CDR1 is SGHKS and CDR2 is YYEKEE (reference sequence). CDR3 length equals 13 residues. V was pared by 7 bases and J by 8 bases, with 13 bases between. The CDR3: CASYESTHSPLHF. The CDR3 nucleotides are TGTGCCAGCTATGAGTCAACCCATTCACCCCTCCACTTT. Full variable domain (rest looked up from reference TRBV5-5 and TRBJ1-6): DAGVTQSPTHLIKTRGQQVTLRCSPISGHKSVSWYQQVLGQGPQFIFQYYEKEERGRGNFPDRFSARQFPNYSSELNVNALLLGDSALYLCASYESTHSPLHFGNGTRLTVT.

V is TRBV19 and J is TRBJ1-3; 8 bases match TRBD1. The CDR3 totals 14 residues. The V gene's germline CDR1 is LNHDA and CDR2 SQIVND (reference sequence). Written as DNA, the CDR3 is TGTGGCGCCGGGACCAGGGGGCTTGGAAACACCATATATTTT. It encodes CGAGTRGLGNTIYF. The whole variable domain, filled in from reference TRBV19 and TRBJ1-3, reads DGGITQSPKYLFRKEGQNVTLSCEQNLNHDAMYWYRQDPGQGLRLIYYSQIVNDFQKGDIAEGYSVSREKKESFPLTVTSAQKNPTAFYLCGAGTRGLGNTIYFGEGSWLTVV.

This clone was detected only once. The CDR3 DNA follows: TGTGCCAGCAGTCCGACAGGACTAGAGACCCAGTACTTC. This translates into CASSPTGLETQYF. The chain combines TRBV27 with TRBJ2-5, with D perhaps matching TRBD1 (6 bases). The length of the CDR3 is 13 residues. The germline gives CDR1 MNHEY, CDR2 SMNVEV (reference sequence). V shed 5 bases and J shed 4 bases, with 11 bases lying between them.

The chain uses TRBV27 and TRBJ2-2; 9 positions match TRBD1. Per the germline V gene, CDR1 is MNHEY and CDR2 is SMNVEV (reference sequence). J gave up 6 bases and V 5 bases, and 7 bases lay outside the gene matches. This CDR3 is 15 amino acids long. CDR3 nucleotide sequence: TGTGCCAGCAGTCGGACAGGGGCCAAGGCCGGGGAGCTGTTTTTT. Amino acids: CASSRTGAKAGELFF.

The V and J genes are TRBV5-4 and TRBJ2-2; D gene uncertain. This CDR3 has 16 residues. Trimming removed 1 base at V and 3 bases at J, with 13 bases between. Germline values: CDR1 SGHNT, CDR2 YYREEE (reference sequence). CDR3 residues: CASSLTATRYTGELFF. The CDR3 DNA follows: TGTGCCAGCAGCTTGACGGCGACAAGATACACCGGGGAGCTGTTTTTT.

The chain uses TRBV28 and TRBJ2-7; the match to TRBD1 covers 11 bases. The junction had 8 bases not matched to a gene; V was cut back by 4 bases and J by 6 bases. The CDR3 loop spans 15 amino acids. Germline V gene data show CDR1 as MDHEN and CDR2 as SYDVKM. CDR3 nucleotide sequence: TGTGCCAGCAGTTCAATAGGACAGGGGGCTCGCGAGCAGTACTTC. It codes for CASSSIGQGAREQYF.